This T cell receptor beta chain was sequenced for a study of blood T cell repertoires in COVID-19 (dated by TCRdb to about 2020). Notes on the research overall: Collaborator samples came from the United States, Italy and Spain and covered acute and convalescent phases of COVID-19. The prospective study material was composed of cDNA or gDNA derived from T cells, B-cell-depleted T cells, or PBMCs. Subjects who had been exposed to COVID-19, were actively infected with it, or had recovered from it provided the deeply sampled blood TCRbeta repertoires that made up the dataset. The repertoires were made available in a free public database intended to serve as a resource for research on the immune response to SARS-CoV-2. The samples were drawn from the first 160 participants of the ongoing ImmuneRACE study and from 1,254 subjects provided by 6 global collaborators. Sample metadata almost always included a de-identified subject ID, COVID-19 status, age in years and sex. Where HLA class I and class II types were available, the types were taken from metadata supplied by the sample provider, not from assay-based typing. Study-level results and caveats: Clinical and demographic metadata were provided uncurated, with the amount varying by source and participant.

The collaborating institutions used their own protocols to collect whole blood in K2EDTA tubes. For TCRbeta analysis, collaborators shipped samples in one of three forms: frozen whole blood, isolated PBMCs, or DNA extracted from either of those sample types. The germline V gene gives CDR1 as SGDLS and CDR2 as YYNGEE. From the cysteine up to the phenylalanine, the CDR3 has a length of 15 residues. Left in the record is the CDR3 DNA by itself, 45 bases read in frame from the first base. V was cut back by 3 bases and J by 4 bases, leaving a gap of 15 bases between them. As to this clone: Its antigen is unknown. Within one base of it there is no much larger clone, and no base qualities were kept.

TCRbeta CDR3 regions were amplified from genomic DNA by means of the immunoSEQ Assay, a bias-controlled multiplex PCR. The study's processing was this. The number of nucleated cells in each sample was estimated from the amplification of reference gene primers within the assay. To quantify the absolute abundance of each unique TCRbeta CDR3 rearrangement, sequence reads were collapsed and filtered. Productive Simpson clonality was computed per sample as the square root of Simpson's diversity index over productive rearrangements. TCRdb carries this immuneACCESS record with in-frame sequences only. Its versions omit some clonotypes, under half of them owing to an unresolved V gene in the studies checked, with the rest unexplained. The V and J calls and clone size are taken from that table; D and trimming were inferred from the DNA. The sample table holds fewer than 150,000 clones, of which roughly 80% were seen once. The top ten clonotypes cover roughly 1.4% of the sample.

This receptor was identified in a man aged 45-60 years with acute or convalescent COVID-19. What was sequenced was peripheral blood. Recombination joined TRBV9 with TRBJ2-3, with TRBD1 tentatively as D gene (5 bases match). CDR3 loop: CASSARSQGSDTQYF. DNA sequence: TGTGCCAGCAGCGCCCGATCCCAGGGTTCAGATACGCAGTATTTT.